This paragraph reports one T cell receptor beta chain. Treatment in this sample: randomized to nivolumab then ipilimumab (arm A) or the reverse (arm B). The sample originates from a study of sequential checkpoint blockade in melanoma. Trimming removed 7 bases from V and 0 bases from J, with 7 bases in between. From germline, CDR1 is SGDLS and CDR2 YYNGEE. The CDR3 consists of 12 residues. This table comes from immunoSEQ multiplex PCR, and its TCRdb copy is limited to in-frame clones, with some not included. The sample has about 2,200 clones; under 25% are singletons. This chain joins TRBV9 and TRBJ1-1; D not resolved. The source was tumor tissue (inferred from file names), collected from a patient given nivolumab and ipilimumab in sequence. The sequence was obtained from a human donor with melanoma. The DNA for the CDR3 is TGTGCCAGCCCGCCGCTGAACACTGAAGCTTTCTTT. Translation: CASPPLNTEAFF.